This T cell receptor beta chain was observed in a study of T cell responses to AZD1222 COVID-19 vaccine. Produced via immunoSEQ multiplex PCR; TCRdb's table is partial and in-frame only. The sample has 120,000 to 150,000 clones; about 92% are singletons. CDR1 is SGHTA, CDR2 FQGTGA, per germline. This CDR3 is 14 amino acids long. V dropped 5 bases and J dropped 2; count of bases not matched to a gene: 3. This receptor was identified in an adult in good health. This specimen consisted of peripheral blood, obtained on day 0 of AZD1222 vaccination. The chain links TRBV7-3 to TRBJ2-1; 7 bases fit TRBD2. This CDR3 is CASSRDYAYNEQFF. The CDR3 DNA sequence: TGTGCCAGCAGCCGGGACTATGCCTACAATGAGCAGTTCTTC.